This entry concerns a single T cell receptor beta chain. This sample is part of a study of control samples from healthy donors and cancer patients. Sequencing used immunoSEQ multiplex PCR; TCRdb keeps in-frame clones, though not all of them. The data show roughly 93,000 clones, 85% to 90% seen once. There are 14 residues in the CDR3. The ends lost 6 bases at V and 3 bases at J; junction bases unmatched: 7. Germline CDR1 reads KGHSH; CDR2 reads LQKENI. Specimen: PBMCs. The receptor's source is a woman in her forties or fifties with colorectal cancer. The chain couples TRBV18 to TRBJ1-1; 7 bases map to TRBD1. The chain's CDR3 is CASSPTTGDTEAFF. CDR3 sequence (DNA): TGTGCCAGCTCGCCTACCACAGGGGACACTGAAGCTTTCTTT.